The T cell receptor beta chain under discussion was sequenced for a study of Ad26.COV2.S vaccination and SARS-CoV-2 variants. On the study more broadly: The authors gave Ad26.COV2.S intramuscularly, either once or twice 56 days apart. Regarding the study as a whole: Those who received the vaccine showed greater spike-specific TCR breadth than those given placebo.

The repertoire was sequenced with immunoSEQ multiplex PCR; TCRdb's copy has only in-frame clones and lacks some. Of 350,000 to 450,000 clones detected, about 89% appear once; the ten largest clones hold approximately 1.9%. This CDR3 has 14 amino acids. From germline, CDR1 is MDHEN and CDR2 SYDVKM. Trimming pared 6 bases from V and 7 bases from J, leaving 15 bases between. Details on this clone: Antigen: not known.

Treatment specified: about 20 received Ad26.COV2.S at low or high dose, single or two shots; 5 received placebo; per-sample allocation not given. Sampling happened 63 days after the first vaccine or placebo injection. It was an adult aged 18-55 years in Boston who was the donor. The study used a vaccine consisting of an Ad26 vector that expressed Wuhan-strain SARS-CoV-2 spike. This clonotype originated in a person aged 18-65 years who received the Ad26.COV2.S COVID-19 vaccine or a placebo. This specimen consisted of peripheral blood, obtained in a trial of Ad26.COV2.S vaccine versus placebo. The rearrangement joins TRBV28 to TRBJ2-2; TRBD1 might be the D (6 bases). The CDR3 reads CASRGASRRGELFF. CDR3 in DNA: TGTGCCAGCAGGGGGGCTAGTCGCCGCGGGGAGCTGTTTTTT.